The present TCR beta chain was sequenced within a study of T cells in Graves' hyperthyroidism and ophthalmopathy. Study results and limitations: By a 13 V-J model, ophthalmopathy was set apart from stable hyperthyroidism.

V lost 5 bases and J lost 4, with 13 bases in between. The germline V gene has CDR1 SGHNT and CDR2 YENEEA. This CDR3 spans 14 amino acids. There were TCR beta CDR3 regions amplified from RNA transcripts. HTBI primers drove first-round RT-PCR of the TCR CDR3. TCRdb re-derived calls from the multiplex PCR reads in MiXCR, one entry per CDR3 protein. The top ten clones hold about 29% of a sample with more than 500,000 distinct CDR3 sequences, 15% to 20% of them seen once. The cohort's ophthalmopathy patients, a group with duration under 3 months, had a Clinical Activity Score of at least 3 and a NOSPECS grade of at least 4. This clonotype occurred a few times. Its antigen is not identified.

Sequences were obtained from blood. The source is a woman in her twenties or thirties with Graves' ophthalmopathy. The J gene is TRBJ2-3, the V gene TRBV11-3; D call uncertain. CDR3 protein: CASSRGVDSDTQYF. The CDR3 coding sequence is TGTGCCAGCAGCCGAGGAGTTGACTCAGATACGCAGTATTTT.